This record covers a single T cell receptor (beta chain). Its antigen is not identified. The CDR3 has 16 residues. The junction had 5 bases not matched to a gene; V was cut back by 3 bases and J by 4 bases. CDR1 and CDR2 from the germline V gene are LNHDA and SQIVND (reference sequence). Then a second PCR, running roughly 7 to 12 cycles, was carried out with a sample-barcoded 5' primer and a J-beta primer mix. Via MiXCR, TCRdb re-called the 5' RACE reads, giving one row per CDR3 protein. The sample has some 750,000 distinct CDR3 sequences, about 20% seen once. This entry comes from a study of blood T cells in healthy people across ages. Study-level background: About one barcoded TCR beta cDNA was captured per two T cells. Study-wide results and caveats: Shifts in expanded clonotypes may have been confounded by donor CMV status, which was unknown. Long-lived donors carried more naive CD4+ cells and greater diversity than aged donors.

The specimen sequenced was blood. The chain recombines TRBV19 with TRBJ2-5, with 13 bases matching TRBD2. This receptor was obtained from a man between 70 and 80 years old in good health. The DNA for the CDR3 is TGTGCCAGTAGTATCGGGACTAGCGGGGTGGGAGAGACCCAGTACTTC. Its protein product is CASSIGTSGVGETQYF.